This TCR beta chain is drawn from a study of blood T cell repertoires in COVID-19. Study background: Researchers got acute and convalescent COVID-19 samples from the United States, Italy and Spain.

In the authors' workflow: It was from reference gene primer amplification that nucleated cell counts were estimated. Sequenced by immunoSEQ multiplex PCR; TCRdb stores in-frame clones only, minus some. V, J and clone size are taken as reported in that table, and D and trimming were inferred from the DNA itself. The sample carries more than 300,000 clones, approximately 90% recorded once. The sequencing input was peripheral blood. The sequence came from a woman under 30 who had recovered from COVID-19.

In DNA form, the CDR3 reads TGTGCCAGCAGCCTAACCTTCCTGGACAGGGGAATCTCCGGGGAGCTGTTTTTT. Translating it yields CASSLTFLDRGISGELFF. This chain uses TRBV7-9 with TRBJ2-2; TRBD1 aligns across 9 bases. Germline lookup yields CDR1 SEHNR and CDR2 FQNEAQ (reference sequence). After removal of 5 bases from V and 6 bases from J, the junction contained 16 bases not matched to a gene. The CDR3 sequence is 18 residues long.